The 25 T cell receptor beta chains presented below share a single source sample, sequenced in a study of shared clonotypes between healthy human individuals. Only in-frame clones appear in the TCRdb table, and some are missing; sequencing was by immunoSEQ multiplex PCR. The sample has under 600,000 clones; 60% to 80% are singletons. What was sequenced was PBMCs. The receptor set was obtained from a woman in her forties in good health. Some clones in this sample may be carry-over from other donors' samples.

The chain combines TRBV27 with TRBJ2-7, with a possible D match to TRBD2 (5 bases). V lost 5 bases and J lost 6, with 14 bases in between. The V gene's germline CDR1 is MNHEY and CDR2 SMNVEV (reference sequence). CDR3 size: 13 residues. CDR3 DNA: TGTGCCAGCAGTCACAACCTAGCTTCCGAGCAGTACTTC. Encoded protein: CASSHNLASEQYF.

J is TRBJ2-3 and V is TRBV5-1, with TRBD1 identical over 10 bases. V gave up 3 bases and J gave up 5 bases; unmatched junction bases: 3. This CDR3 contains 14 residues. Germline CDR1 reads SGHRS; CDR2 reads YFSETQ. This chain's CDR3 is CASSYGQGGDTQYF. The CDR3 bases are TGCGCCAGCAGCTATGGACAGGGGGGAGATACGCAGTATTTT.

The chain couples TRBV29-1 to TRBJ2-5, with 7 bases identical to TRBD1. The DNA end is a closer match to TRBJ2-7, so the J assignment may be wrong. The germline V gene encodes CDR1 SQVTM and CDR2 ANQGSEA. This CDR3 has 13 amino acids. This CDR3 is CSVEGQLAYEQYF. CDR3 nucleotide sequence: TGCAGCGTTGAGGGACAGCTAGCCTACGAGCAGTACTTC.

As to this clone: A far bigger clonotype differs at one base, so this is likely a read error. The same CDR3 arises from other DNA sequences in this sample as well. The V and J genes are TRBV7-9 and TRBJ1-2, with a possible D match to TRBD1 (6 bases). The V and J ends lost 5 bases and 0 bases respectively, with 7 bases between them. Germline V gene lookup returns CDR1 SEHNR and CDR2 FQNEAQ (reference sequence). CDR3 size: 13 residues. The CDR3 sequence: CASSRDTNYGYTF. The CDR3 region has the DNA TGTGCCAGCAGCCGGGACACTAACTATGGCTACACCTTC.

The CDR3 reads CASSQDYTGQGRTGELFF. The CDR3 nucleotides read TGTGCCAGCAGCCAAGACTACACGGGACAGGGGAGGACCGGGGAGCTGTTTTTT. The chain couples TRBV4-2 to TRBJ2-2, with 10 bases fitting TRBD1. Germline CDR1 is LGHNA and CDR2 is YNFKEQ. V shed 0 bases, J shed 5 bases, and the junction held 9 bases outside the gene matches. There are 18 residues in the CDR3.

The V and J genes are TRBV5-1 and TRBJ2-5; tentatively, D is TRBD1 or TRBD2 (5 bases each). Trimming removed 2 bases at V and 2 bases at J, with 13 bases between. Germline CDR1 reads SGHRS; CDR2 reads YFSETQ. This CDR3 is built from 15 residues. CDR3: CASSFRDGVQETQYF. For the CDR3, the DNA is TGCGCCAGCAGCTTCCGGGACGGAGTACAAGAGACCCAGTACTTC.

This clone was observed a single time. This chain connects TRBV4-3 to TRBJ1-4; D is perhaps TRBD1 (5 bases). With 1 base removed from V and 8 bases from J, the gap between germline ends came to 14 bases. This CDR3 is built from 15 residues. Germline V gives CDR1 LGHNA, CDR2 YSLEER. The CDR3 loop reads CASSQVLRGEEKLFF. The CDR3 nucleotides read TGCGCCAGCAGCCAAGTCCTTAGAGGGGAGGAAAAACTGTTTTTT.

J is TRBJ2-1 and V is TRBV6-5; either TRBD1 or TRBD2 may fit D (5 bases each). Trimming took 4 bases from V and 6 from J, leaving 13 bases between them. Germline loops: CDR1 MNHEY, CDR2 SVGAGI. The CDR3 is 14 amino acids. CDR3 sequence reads: CASSSGTQRNEQFF. The CDR3 DNA reads as TGTGCCAGCAGTTCCGGGACGCAGCGCAATGAGCAGTTCTTC.

The chain recombines TRBV25-1 with TRBJ2-7; possibly TRBD1 for D (5 bases). The V end lost 6 bases, the J end lost 2 bases, and 14 bases lay between the germline ends. The CDR3 consists of 14 residues. Germline assignment: CDR1 MGHDK and CDR2 SYGVNS. The CDR3 loop reads CASSEGWGPYEQYF. CDR3 coding DNA: TGTGCCAGCAGCGAAGGGTGGGGCCCCTACGAGCAGTACTTC.

V usage is TRBV7-9 and J usage is TRBJ2-7, with 7 bases aligning to TRBD2. V shed 0 bases and J 4 bases; nucleotides not matched to a gene: 9. The CDR3 totals 16 residues. Germline values: CDR1 SEHNR, CDR2 FQNEAQ (reference sequence). The CDR3 bases are TGTGCCAGCAGCTTAGCGTTGGTAGCGGGCGATTACGAGCAGTACTTC. Translated, it gives CASSLALVAGDYEQYF.

V is TRBV6-6 and J is TRBJ2-1; 8 bases are shared with TRBD2. Germline CDR1 and CDR2: MNHNY and SVGAGI (reference sequence). This CDR3 spans 13 amino acids. V gave up 6 bases and J gave up 8 bases; unmatched junction bases: 6. The CDR3 region is CASSLTSEDEQFF. The DNA for the CDR3 is TGTGCCAGCAGCCTGACTAGCGAGGATGAGCAGTTCTTC.

The gene calls are TRBV4-3 and TRBJ2-1, with 9 bases aligning to TRBD2. Germline lookup yields CDR1 LGHNA and CDR2 YSLEER. The CDR3 runs 18 residues. Trimming at V came to 0 bases and at J to 3 bases, leaving 9 bases not matched to a gene. In DNA, the CDR3 is TGCGCCAGCAGCCAAGAATATGGCGGGAGGGTCATCTACAATGAGCAGTTCTTC. Protein: CASSQEYGGRVIYNEQFF.

This clone was seen a few times. The chain combines TRBV9 with TRBJ2-2; D gene unclear. V lost 2 bases and J lost 0, with 5 bases in between. The CDR3 consists of 14 residues. Germline V gene data show CDR1 as SGDLS and CDR2 as YYNGEE. Here the CDR3 reads CASSVHPNTGELFF. The CDR3 DNA sequence: TGTGCCAGCAGCGTTCACCCGAACACCGGGGAGCTGTTTTTT.

The chain carries TRBV7-2 and TRBJ2-7; perhaps TRBD2 as D (6 bases). The CDR3 covers 15 residues. Germline V CDR1 and CDR2: SGHTA, FQGNSA. Trimming took 1 base from V and 0 from J, leaving 10 bases between them. The CDR3: CASSLGGRTSYEQYF. The CDR3 nucleotides read TGTGCCAGCAGCTTAGGTGGGAGGACCTCCTACGAGCAGTACTTC.

This chain uses TRBV6-6 with TRBJ2-7; maybe TRBD1 (5 bases). V was shortened by 8 bases and J by 3 bases, with 8 bases between the two germline ends. There are 11 residues in the CDR3. Per germline, CDR1 MNHNY and CDR2 SVGAGI (reference sequence). CDR3 protein: CASRQHYEQYF. The CDR3 region has the DNA TGTGCCAGCCGACAGCACTACGAGCAGTACTTC.

This clone was picked up many times. The V gene is TRBV28, the J gene TRBJ2-3, with 9 bases matching TRBD2. The V and J ends lost 9 bases and 2 bases, in that order; junction bases with no gene match: 3. Germline V gives CDR1 MDHEN, CDR2 SYDVKM. This CDR3 is built from 13 residues. The CDR3: CASLAGPTDTQYF. Here the CDR3 DNA reads TGTGCCAGTCTAGCGGGACCCACAGATACGCAGTATTTT.

The chain uses TRBV9 and TRBJ2-5; 8 bases are shared with TRBD1. V lost 4 bases, J lost 6 bases, and 8 bases stayed unmatched. The CDR3 is 14 residues long. Germline V lookup: CDR1 SGDLS, CDR2 YYNGEE. The chain's CDR3 is CASSPRTGTKTQYF. The DNA of the CDR3 is TGTGCCAGCAGCCCGCGGACAGGGACGAAGACCCAGTACTTC.

This clone was observed a few times. This chain joins TRBV7-3 and TRBJ1-1, with 8 bases identical to TRBD1. The CDR3 is 16 amino acids. Germline-derived CDR1 and CDR2 are SGHTA and FQGTGA. With V trimmed by 3 bases and J by 1 base, 7 bases remained unmatched. Here the CDR3 reads CASSLRGQGWNTEAFF. The CDR3 region has the DNA TGTGCCAGCAGCTTGCGAGGACAGGGTTGGAACACTGAAGCTTTCTTT.

The chain joins TRBV28 to TRBJ1-2; TRBD1 matches at 7 bases. Germline assignment: CDR1 MDHEN and CDR2 SYDVKM. The CDR3 runs to 15 residues. J was trimmed by 4 bases and V by 6 bases; bases with no gene match: 11. Written as DNA, the CDR3 is TGTGCCAGCAGACCGCGACAGGGTATCCCCTATGGCTACACCTTC. This codes for CASRPRQGIPYGYTF.

V usage is TRBV7-2 and J usage is TRBJ1-2; a weak D match, TRBD1 (5 bases). Germline lookup yields CDR1 SGHTA and CDR2 FQGNSA. V was trimmed by 0 bases and J by 7 bases, leaving 9 bases between them. The CDR3 loop spans 13 amino acids. CDR3 sequence: CASSLAGGGGYTF. In DNA, the CDR3 is TGTGCCAGCAGCTTAGCTGGGGGTGGTGGCTACACCTTC.

This clone was counted at least ten times. The sample holds other DNA sequences that translate to the same CDR3. The chain uses TRBV27 and TRBJ2-7, with D unclear. V was trimmed by 2 bases and J by 3 bases, leaving 11 bases between them. The CDR3 length is 14 residues. Per germline, CDR1 MNHEY and CDR2 SMNVEV (reference sequence). The CDR3 DNA reads as TGTGCCAGCAGTTTAGCCGGTCCTAACTACGAGCAGTACTTC. Its protein is CASSLAGPNYEQYF.

The chain employs TRBV30 and TRBJ2-1, with 9 bases identical to TRBD2. The CDR3 totals 13 residues. V lost 4 bases to trimming and J lost 10 bases; unmatched junction nucleotides: 8. Germline V lookup: CDR1 GTSNPN, CDR2 SVGIG (reference sequence). The CDR3 reads CAWIRREGREQFF. The DNA of the CDR3 is TGTGCCTGGATAAGGCGGGAGGGGCGGGAGCAGTTCTTC.

This chain joins TRBV11-2 and TRBJ1-1; weak D call: TRBD1 (5 bases). The CDR3 totals 16 residues. Between the trimmed V and J ends, which lost 1 base and 4 bases, there was a span of 16 bases. CDR1 and CDR2 from the germline V gene are SGHAT and FQNNGV. The CDR3, as DNA: TGTGCCAGCAGCTTAGCGGGACGGTCTCAAGGCACTGAAGCTTTCTTT. It codes for CASSLAGRSQGTEAFF.

This chain links TRBV18 with TRBJ2-1, with 14 bases aligning to TRBD2. Germline V gene lookup returns CDR1 KGHSH and CDR2 LQKENI. J gave up 6 bases and V 3 bases, and 4 bases lay outside the gene matches. This CDR3 spans 16 amino acids. This CDR3 is CASSPRGLAGVNEQFF. For the CDR3, the DNA is TGTGCCAGCTCACCGAGGGGACTAGCGGGGGTCAATGAGCAGTTCTTC.

The rearrangement uses TRBV5-1 and TRBJ2-7, with unresolved D. The CDR3 totals 13 residues. V gave up 2 bases and J gave up 6 bases, with 12 bases separating them. From germline, CDR1 is SGHRS and CDR2 YFSETQ. The CDR3 DNA follows: TGCGCCAGCAGCTTCCGCAATAACGGCGAGCAGTACTTC. Amino acid sequence: CASSFRNNGEQYF.